This TCR beta chain originates from a study of T cells in Graves' hyperthyroidism and ophthalmopathy. Overall study: Pretreatment peripheral blood was obtained at initial diagnosis. The study, taken as a whole, reports: Appearing also in blood were most of the thyroid clonotypes expanded above 0.001.

TCR beta CDR3 region amplification was performed from RNA transcripts. The HTBI primer set served for first-round RT-PCR of the TCR CDR3. TCRdb independently ran MiXCR on the multiplex PCR reads; one entry per CDR3 protein. Here the sample spans around 300,000 distinct CDR3 sequences, 13% being singletons. This CDR3 spans 12 amino acids. Germline CDR1 is GTSNPN and CDR2 is SVGIG (reference sequence). V was trimmed by 2 bases and J by 4 bases, leaving 9 bases between them. In its sample, this clonotype was seen many times. Its matching antigen is unknown. With a duration under 2 months, the hyperthyroidism was newly diagnosed in patients aged 18 to 65.

The source material was blood. J is TRBJ2-7 and V is TRBV30; possibly TRBD1 or TRBD2 for D (6 bases each). The TCR originated in a woman aged 25-40 years with Graves' hyperthyroidism that later progressed to Graves' ophthalmopathy. In DNA form, the CDR3 reads TGTGCCTGGAGTCGGAGGGGGTACGAGCAGTACTTC. It codes for CAWSRRGYEQYF.